The rows below give T cell receptor beta chains drawn from one sample of a study of blood T cell repertoires in COVID-19. Data came from immunoSEQ multiplex PCR; TCRdb stores just in-frame clones and leaves some out. This table has over 250,000 clones, roughly 88% appearing once. The sample consisted of peripheral blood. The receptors derive from a woman aged 70 to 79 with COVID-19, enrolled during active disease. CDR3s include the opening cysteine and the closing phenylalanine or tryptophan. The order of the fields is J gene, clone size, D gene, V gene, CDR3 protein, CDR3 DNA. D genes are given only for firm matches. Part of the rows lack a size; the others show once, few, many or a class for expanded clones.

j_call: TRBJ2-1; clone_size: -; d_call: -; v_call: TRBV19; cdr3_aa: CASSIPGSSYNEQFF; cdr3_nt: TGTGCCAGTAGTATACCCGGGAGCTCCTACAATGAGCAGTTCTTC
j_call: TRBJ1-6; clone_size: few; d_call: TRBD1; v_call: TRBV5-1; cdr3_aa: CASSLEGGQDNSPLHF; cdr3_nt: TGCGCCAGCAGCTTGGAAGGGGGACAGGACAATTCACCCCTCCACTTT
j_call: TRBJ1-5; clone_size: -; d_call: TRBD1; v_call: TRBV6-4; cdr3_aa: CASTIPPGQGKLGNQPQHF; cdr3_nt: TGTGCCAGCACCATACCCCCGGGACAGGGAAAGTTAGGCAATCAGCCCCAGCATTTT
j_call: TRBJ2-1; clone_size: -; d_call: -; v_call: TRBV7-3; cdr3_aa: CASSPKMTPHNEQFF; cdr3_nt: TGTGCCAGCAGCCCTAAGATGACACCTCACAATGAGCAGTTCTTC
j_call: TRBJ1-3; clone_size: -; d_call: TRBD1; v_call: TRBV29-1; cdr3_aa: CSVGSTGGFGNTIYF; cdr3_nt: TGCAGCGTTGGATCGACAGGGGGTTTTGGAAACACCATATATTTT
j_call: TRBJ1-2; clone_size: -; d_call: -; v_call: TRBV4-2; cdr3_aa: CASSGGGDNGYTF; cdr3_nt: TGTGCCAGCAGCGGGGGGGGAGACAATGGCTACACCTTC
j_call: TRBJ2-5; clone_size: -; d_call: -; v_call: TRBV4-2; cdr3_aa: CASSQDRLLETQYF; cdr3_nt: TGTGCCAGCAGCCAAGACAGATTGTTAGAGACCCAGTACTTC
j_call: TRBJ2-7; clone_size: -; d_call: -; v_call: TRBV24-1; cdr3_aa: CATSFAGIEQYF; cdr3_nt: TGTGCCACCAGTTTTGCAGGGATCGAGCAGTACTTC
j_call: TRBJ2-5; clone_size: few; d_call: TRBD2; v_call: TRBV5-4; cdr3_aa: CASSTIRPSGSGETQYF; cdr3_nt: TGTGCCAGCAGCACAATTCGGCCTAGCGGGAGTGGAGAGACCCAGTACTTC
j_call: TRBJ2-5; clone_size: -; d_call: -; v_call: TRBV18; cdr3_aa: CASSPRGEIQETQYF; cdr3_nt: TGTGCCAGCTCACCACGGGGGGAGATTCAAGAGACCCAGTACTTC
j_call: TRBJ2-7; clone_size: -; d_call: TRBD1; v_call: TRBV5-4; cdr3_aa: CASSQDRGTVYEQYF; cdr3_nt: TGTGCCAGCAGCCAAGACAGGGGGACTGTCTACGAGCAGTACTTC
j_call: TRBJ1-1; clone_size: few; d_call: -; v_call: TRBV4-1; cdr3_aa: CASSRRLQGMNTEAFF; cdr3_nt: TGCGCCAGCAGCCGGAGGTTACAGGGAATGAACACTGAAGCTTTCTTT
j_call: TRBJ2-1; clone_size: -; d_call: -; v_call: TRBV18; cdr3_aa: CASSPVRGNNEQFF; cdr3_nt: TGTGCCAGCTCACCCGTACGGGGAAACAATGAGCAGTTCTTC
j_call: TRBJ2-2; clone_size: -; d_call: -; v_call: TRBV24-1; cdr3_aa: CATSDFMAGTGELFF; cdr3_nt: TGTGCCACCAGTGATTTTATGGCCGGGACCGGGGAGCTGTTTTTT
j_call: TRBJ1-2; clone_size: -; d_call: TRBD1; v_call: TRBV7-3; cdr3_aa: CASSPTGDSYGYTF; cdr3_nt: TGTGCCAGCAGCCCTACAGGGGATAGTTATGGCTACACCTTC
j_call: TRBJ2-1; clone_size: -; d_call: TRBD1; v_call: TRBV18; cdr3_aa: CASSTKLDRKFF; cdr3_nt: TGTGCCAGCTCAACGAAATTGGACAGGAAATTCTTC
j_call: TRBJ2-5; clone_size: -; d_call: -; v_call: TRBV29-1; cdr3_aa: CSVGVGGTQYF; cdr3_nt: TGCAGCGTTGGAGTAGGGGGGACCCAGTACTTC
j_call: TRBJ2-3; clone_size: few; d_call: -; v_call: TRBV7-2; cdr3_aa: CASSLIGGNTDTQYF; cdr3_nt: TGTGCCAGCAGCTTAATTGGCGGTAACACAGATACGCAGTATTTT
j_call: TRBJ2-3; clone_size: -; d_call: TRBD2; v_call: TRBV11-2; cdr3_aa: CASSFRAGDTDTQYF; cdr3_nt: TGTGCCAGCAGCTTCCGAGCGGGGGACACAGATACGCAGTATTTT
j_call: TRBJ2-5; clone_size: -; d_call: TRBD1; v_call: TRBV2; cdr3_aa: CASGPGTGNQETQYF; cdr3_nt: TGTGCCAGCGGCCCCGGGACAGGGAACCAAGAGACCCAGTACTTC
j_call: TRBJ2-1; clone_size: -; d_call: -; v_call: TRBV10-3; cdr3_aa: CAIRADYTYNEQFF; cdr3_nt: TGTGCCATCAGAGCGGACTATACCTACAATGAGCAGTTCTTC
j_call: TRBJ1-6; clone_size: -; d_call: -; v_call: TRBV7-9; cdr3_aa: CASSLAGARDSPLHF; cdr3_nt: TGTGCCAGCAGCTTAGCGGGGGCCAGGGATTCACCCCTCCACTTT
j_call: TRBJ2-2; clone_size: -; d_call: TRBD2; v_call: TRBV27; cdr3_aa: CASSIAGVTGELFF; cdr3_nt: TGTGCCAGCAGTATAGCGGGAGTTACCGGGGAGCTGTTTTTT
j_call: TRBJ1-1; clone_size: -; d_call: -; v_call: TRBV5-4; cdr3_aa: CASSPGGAYTEAFF; cdr3_nt: TGTGCCAGCAGCCCCGGGGGGGCGTACACTGAAGCTTTCTTT